A single sample gave rise to the 15 T cell receptor beta chains below, sequenced in a study of T cell responses to AZD1222 COVID-19 vaccine. The data were produced by immunoSEQ multiplex PCR, yet TCRdb's version contains in-frame clones alone and is incomplete. The table lists 84,000 or so clones, nearly 90% of them singletons. This specimen consisted of peripheral blood, obtained on day 0 of MenACWY control vaccination. The receptors derive from an adult in good health.

CDR3 residues: CASREGQGDYEQYF. In nucleotides, the CDR3 is TGTGCCAGCAGGGAGGGACAGGGTGACTACGAGCAGTACTTC. The V and J genes are TRBV4-2 and TRBJ2-7; the match to TRBD1 covers 9 bases. The junction had 6 bases not matched to a gene; V was cut back by 6 bases and J by 3 bases. CDR1 is LGHNA, CDR2 YNFKEQ, per germline. The CDR3 spans 14 residues.

V gene TRBV2 combines with J gene TRBJ2-7, with a tentative D call TRBD1 (7 bases). The germline gives CDR1 SNHLY, CDR2 FYNNEI. V was trimmed by 3 bases and J by 5 bases, leaving 17 bases between them. This CDR3 is 15 amino acids long. For the CDR3, the DNA is TGTGCCAGCAGTGATCCCGTCAGGGGGGCAAACGAGCAGTACTTC. Its translation: CASSDPVRGANEQYF.

This chain connects TRBV4-1 to TRBJ2-3, with 10 bases identical to TRBD1. From germline, CDR1 is MGHRA and CDR2 YSYEKL. V shed 0 bases, J shed 1 base, and the junction held 1 base outside the gene matches. The CDR3 has 16 residues. CDR3 coding DNA: TGCGCCAGCAGCCAAGATGGGACAGGGGGCACAGATACGCAGTATTTT. Its translation: CASSQDGTGGTDTQYF.

The chain is built from TRBV3-1 (or the pseudogene TRBV3-2) and TRBJ1-2; D may be TRBD1 (5 bases). Germline V gene data show CDR1 as LGHDT and CDR2 as YNNKEL (reference sequence). This CDR3 contains 14 residues. V was shortened by 4 bases and J by 4 bases, with 13 bases between the two germline ends. CDR3 DNA: TGTGCCAGCAGCCCCCGCAGGGAGGTCTATGGCTACACCTTC. Residues: CASSPRREVYGYTF.

The chain has TRBV15 and TRBJ2-1; a weak D match, TRBD2 (6 bases). Per the germline V gene, CDR1 is LNHNV and CDR2 is YYDKDF (reference sequence). V was trimmed by 0 bases and J by 1 base, leaving 7 bases between them. This CDR3 spans 15 amino acids. The CDR3 DNA reads as TGTGCCACCAGCAGAGACCGGGGGTCCTACAATGAGCAGTTCTTC. Translation gives CATSRDRGSYNEQFF.

The chain links TRBV5-4 to TRBJ1-1; 7 bases match TRBD1. Per germline, CDR1 SGHNT and CDR2 YYREEE (reference sequence). The length of the CDR3 is 16 residues. The V segment lost 3 bases and the J segment 1 base; nucleotides outside the gene matches: 9. The CDR3 DNA reads as TGTGCCAGCAGCTCGAAACAGGGGCCGAGGAACACTGAAGCTTTCTTT. Its translation is CASSSKQGPRNTEAFF.

The chain employs TRBV27 and TRBJ1-4; D might be TRBD1 (6 bases). The CDR3 consists of 14 residues. Trimming stripped 6 bases from V and 8 bases from J, with 16 bases between. The germline V gene has CDR1 MNHEY and CDR2 SMNVEV (reference sequence). CDR3 nucleotides: TGTGCCAGCAGGGGCGCGGGGGCCGGGGAAAAACTGTTTTTT. It codes for CASRGAGAGEKLFF.

The genes are TRBV7-8 and TRBJ1-3; maybe TRBD1 (5 bases). There are 15 residues in the CDR3. The V gene's germline CDR1 is SGHVS and CDR2 FQNEAQ. V dropped 1 base and J dropped 0 bases, with 7 bases sitting between them. The CDR3 here is CASSLEGSSGNTIYF. CDR3 sequence (DNA): TGTGCCAGCAGCTTAGAGGGGTCCTCTGGAAACACCATATATTTT.

This chain uses TRBV19 with TRBJ1-1; D is uncertain. Deletions cut 6 bases from V and 0 bases from J, with 8 bases between. Germline CDR1 and CDR2: LNHDA and SQIVND (reference sequence). This CDR3 region has 13 residues. Here the CDR3 DNA reads TGTGCCAGTAGGACACAGATGAACACTGAAGCTTTCTTT. This encodes CASRTQMNTEAFF.

The rearrangement uses TRBV5-1 and TRBJ2-7, with a weak D call TRBD1 (6 bases). Germline CDR1 and CDR2: SGHRS and YFSETQ. Trimming took off 2 bases at V and 2 bases at J, with 8 bases between the two ends. The CDR3 consists of 13 residues. CDR3 region: CASSFDRTYEQYF. CDR3 bases: TGCGCCAGCAGCTTTGACAGGACCTACGAGCAGTACTTC.

CDR3 in amino acids: CASSIKRAGEAFF. Written as DNA, the CDR3 is TGTGCCAGCAGCATAAAAAGGGCAGGTGAAGCTTTCTTT. This chain joins TRBV7-2 and TRBJ1-1; D unresolved. Per germline, CDR1 SGHTA and CDR2 FQGNSA. V was pared by 5 bases and J by 7 bases, with 14 bases between. CDR3 length equals 13 residues.

V gene TRBV19 combines with J gene TRBJ2-1; D is unclear. The V gene lost 10 bases and the J gene lost 3 bases, with 13 bases spanning the gap. Germline V lookup: CDR1 LNHDA, CDR2 SQIVND (reference sequence). The CDR3 sequence is 13 residues long. The CDR3 region is CATNSGFYNEQFF. Written as DNA, the CDR3 is TGTGCCACCAATAGTGGGTTCTACAATGAGCAGTTCTTC. Full variable domain (rest looked up from reference TRBV19 and TRBJ2-1): DGGITQSPKYLFRKEGQNVTLSCEQNLNHDAMYWYRQDPGQGLRLIYYSQIVNDFQKGDIAEGYSVSREKKESFPLTVTSAQKNPTAFYLCATNSGFYNEQFFGPGTRLTVL.

The chain combines TRBV9 with TRBJ1-4; D remains unclear. V lost 4 bases, J lost 3 bases, and 7 bases lay in between. There are 13 residues in the CDR3. Germline V gene data show CDR1 as SGDLS and CDR2 as YYNGEE. The CDR3 region has the DNA TGTGCCAGCAGCTCGTCCCCTAATGAAAAACTGTTTTTT. It yields the protein CASSSSPNEKLFF.

The V gene is TRBV5-1, the J gene TRBJ2-2; 13 bases are a match to TRBD2. The length of the CDR3 is 17 residues. Germline V gene sequence: CDR1 SGHRS, CDR2 YFSETQ. V lost 3 bases and J lost 3; bases outside the gene matches: 5. The CDR3 DNA reads TGCGCCAGCAGCTCGGGACTAGCGGGGCCCTACACCGGGGAGCTGTTTTTT. Translation gives CASSSGLAGPYTGELFF.

V is TRBV25-1 and J is TRBJ2-1, with TRBD2 identical over 12 bases. This CDR3 has 15 amino acids. Germline V gives CDR1 MGHDK, CDR2 SYGVNS. Trimming removed 4 bases from V and 8 bases from J; junction bases left unmatched: 6. Here the CDR3 DNA reads TGTGCCAGCAGTGCCCTAGCGGGGGGGCTGGATGAGCAGTTCTTC. This codes for CASSALAGGLDEQFF.